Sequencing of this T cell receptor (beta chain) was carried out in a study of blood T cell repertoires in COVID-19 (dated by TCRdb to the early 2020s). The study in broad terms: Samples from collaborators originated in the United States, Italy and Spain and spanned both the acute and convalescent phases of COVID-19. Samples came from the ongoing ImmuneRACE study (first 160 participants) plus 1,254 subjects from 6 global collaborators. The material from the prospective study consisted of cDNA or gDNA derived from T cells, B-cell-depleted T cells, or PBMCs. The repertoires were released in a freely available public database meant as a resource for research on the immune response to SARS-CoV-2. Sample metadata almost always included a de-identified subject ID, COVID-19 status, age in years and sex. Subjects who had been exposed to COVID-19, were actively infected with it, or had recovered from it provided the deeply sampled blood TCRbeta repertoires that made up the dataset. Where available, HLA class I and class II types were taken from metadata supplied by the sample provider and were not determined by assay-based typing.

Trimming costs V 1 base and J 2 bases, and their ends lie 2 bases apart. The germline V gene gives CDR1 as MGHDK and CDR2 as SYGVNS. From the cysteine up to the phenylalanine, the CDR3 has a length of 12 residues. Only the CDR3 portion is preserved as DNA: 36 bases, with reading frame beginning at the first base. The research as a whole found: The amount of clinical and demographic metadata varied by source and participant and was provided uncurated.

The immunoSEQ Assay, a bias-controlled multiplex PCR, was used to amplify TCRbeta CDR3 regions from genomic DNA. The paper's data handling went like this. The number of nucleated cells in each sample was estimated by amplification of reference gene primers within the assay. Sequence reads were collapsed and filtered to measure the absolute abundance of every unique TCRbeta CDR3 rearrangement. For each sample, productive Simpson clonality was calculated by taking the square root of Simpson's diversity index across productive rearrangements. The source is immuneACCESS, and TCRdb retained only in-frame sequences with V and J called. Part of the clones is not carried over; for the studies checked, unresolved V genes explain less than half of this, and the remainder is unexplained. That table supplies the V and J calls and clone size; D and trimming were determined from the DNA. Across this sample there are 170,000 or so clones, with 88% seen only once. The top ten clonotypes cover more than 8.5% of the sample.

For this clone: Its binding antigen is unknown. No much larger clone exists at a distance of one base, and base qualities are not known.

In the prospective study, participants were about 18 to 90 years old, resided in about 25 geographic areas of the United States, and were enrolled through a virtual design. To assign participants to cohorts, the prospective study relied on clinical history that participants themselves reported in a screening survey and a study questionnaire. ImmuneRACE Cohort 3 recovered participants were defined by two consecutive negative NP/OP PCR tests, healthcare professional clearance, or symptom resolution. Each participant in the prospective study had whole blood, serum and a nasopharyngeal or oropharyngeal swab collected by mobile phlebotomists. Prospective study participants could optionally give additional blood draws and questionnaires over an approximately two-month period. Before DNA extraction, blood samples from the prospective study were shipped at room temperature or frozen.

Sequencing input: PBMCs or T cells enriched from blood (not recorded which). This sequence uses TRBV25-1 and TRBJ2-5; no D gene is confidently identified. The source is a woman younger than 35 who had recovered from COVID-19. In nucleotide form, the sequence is TGTGCCAGCAGTGAATCTCAAGAGACCCAGTACTTC. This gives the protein CASSESQETQYF. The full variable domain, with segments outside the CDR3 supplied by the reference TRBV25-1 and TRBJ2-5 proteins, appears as EADIYQTPRYLVIGTGKKITLECSQTMGHDKMYWYQQDPGMELHLIHYSYGVNSTEKGDLSSESTVSRIRTEHFPLTLESARPSHTSQYLCASSESQETQYFGPGTRLLVL.